These 20 T cell receptor beta chains were sequenced from one sample in a study of patients and donors after allogeneic stem cell transplantation. MiXCR, run by TCRdb on the RT-PCR reads, gives a single entry per CDR3 protein. Of about 230,000 distinct CDR3 sequences in the sample, roughly 15% were seen once. What was sequenced was blood, either unsorted or a sorted T cell fraction (not recorded which). These receptors came from a human donor who was either an allogeneic HSCT recipient or a stem cell or donor lymphocyte infusion donor (not recorded which). It is not recorded whose cells these are; they may come from a transplant donor.

This clonotype was observed a few times. DNA of the CDR3: TGCAGTGCCGGGAGGGCCTCTTCCGGGGAGCTGTTTTTT. It yields the protein CSAGRASSGELFF. The V and J genes are TRBV20-1 and TRBJ2-2; TRBD2 matches 8 bases. The CDR3 is made up of 13 amino acids. Germline V CDR1 and CDR2: DFQATT, SNEGSKA (reference sequence). V dropped 6 bases and J dropped 6; count of bases not matched to a gene: 6.

This clonotype was detected ten times or more. The chain joins TRBV29-1 to TRBJ1-1; D is unresolved. CDR3 length: 11 amino acids. The germline gives CDR1 SQVTM, CDR2 ANQGSEA. Trimming left V 6 bases short and J 4 bases short, with 9 bases between. The DNA for the CDR3 is TGCAGCGTAAAGAGTAGCACTGAAGCTTTCTTT. Translating it yields CSVKSSTEAFF.

This clonotype has a handful of counts. This chain joins TRBV7-6 and TRBJ2-3; weak D call: TRBD1 (6 bases). V was shortened by 2 bases and J by 2 bases, with 11 bases between the two germline ends. The CDR3 has 15 amino acids. In germline, CDR1 is SGHVS, CDR2 FNYEAQ. CDR3 amino acids: CASSLSNRVTDTQYF. CDR3 sequence (DNA): TGTGCCAGCAGCTTAAGTAACAGGGTCACAGATACGCAGTATTTT.

This clonotype was found a few times. This rearrangement joins TRBV28 to TRBJ1-2; 8 bases map to TRBD1. The J segment lost 8 bases and the V segment lost 2 bases, leaving 7 bases of the junction unmatched. Germline CDR1 reads MDHEN; CDR2 reads SYDVKM. There are 14 residues in the CDR3. The CDR3 DNA follows: TGTGCCAGCAGTTTAAACAGGGGGAGTCGGGGCTACACCTTC. This codes for CASSLNRGSRGYTF.

At least ten counts were recorded for this clonotype. This sequence joins TRBV20-1 and TRBJ1-6, with D unresolved. Germline lookup yields CDR1 DFQATT and CDR2 SNEGSKA (reference sequence). Trimming left V 3 bases short and J 10 bases short, with 19 bases between. The CDR3 extends over 15 amino acids. DNA for the CDR3: TGCAGTGCTAGCCGTGACACAAACTCTATCTCACCCCTCCACTTT. It yields the protein CSASRDTNSISPLHF.

V usage is TRBV15 and J usage is TRBJ2-1; 10 bases agree with TRBD2. This CDR3 is 16 amino acids long. The germline V gene encodes CDR1 LNHNV and CDR2 YYDKDF (reference sequence). With V trimmed by 4 bases and J by 5 bases, 8 bases remained unmatched. CDR3 loop: CATSIGTSGADNEQFF. CDR3 coding DNA: TGTGCCACCAGCATAGGAACTAGCGGGGCTGACAATGAGCAGTTCTTC.

In DNA form, the CDR3 reads TGCGCCAGCAGCTTGGGGGCAAAAACAGATACGCAGTATTTT. This encodes CASSLGAKTDTQYF. This chain uses TRBV5-1 with TRBJ2-3; D remains ambiguous. Germline values: CDR1 SGHRS, CDR2 YFSETQ. V was cut by 0 bases and J by 3 bases, with 8 bases left in between. There are 14 residues in the CDR3.

This clonotype appeared many times. This chain links TRBV3-1 with TRBJ2-1; 7 bases are a match to TRBD1. The CDR3 has 15 amino acids. Per germline, CDR1 LGHDT and CDR2 YNNKEL (reference sequence). The V gene end was trimmed by 5 bases and the J gene end by 6 bases; junction bases not matched to a gene: 10. The CDR3 reads CASSLDRASLNEQFF. The CDR3 nucleotides are TGTGCCAGCAGCTTAGACAGGGCTTCCCTCAATGAGCAGTTCTTC.

The sample holds a few counts of this clonotype. This sequence joins TRBV27 and TRBJ1-2; D is unclear. This CDR3 spans 11 amino acids. The ends were cut back, 4 bases at V and 7 bases at J, with 7 bases in the middle. The germline V gene encodes CDR1 MNHEY and CDR2 SMNVEV (reference sequence). CDR3 coding DNA: TGTGCCAGCAGTTCCCGTCGTGGCTACACCTTC. It specifies CASSSRRGYTF.

This clonotype came up a few times. The chain employs TRBV5-1 and TRBJ1-1; possibly TRBD1 for D (6 bases). The CDR3 sequence is 14 residues long. Germline V gene sequence: CDR1 SGHRS, CDR2 YFSETQ. Trimming removed 3 bases from V and 3 bases from J, with 12 bases in between. The CDR3 bases are TGCGCCAGCAGCTCACAGGGTTTGTACACTGAAGCTTTCTTT. Its translation: CASSSQGLYTEAFF. The full variable domain, completed using reference TRBV5-1 and TRBJ1-1, is KAGVTQTPRYLIKTRGQQVTLSCSPISGHRSVSWYQQTPGQGLQFLFEYFSETQRNKGNFPGRFSGRQFSNSRSEMNVSTLELGDSALYLCASSSQGLYTEAFFGQGTRLTVV.

The chain recombines TRBV4-1 with TRBJ2-3, with 8 bases that match TRBD2. The junction had 6 bases not matched to a gene; V was cut back by 4 bases and J by 0 bases. Looked up from germline, CDR1 is MGHRA and CDR2 is YSYEKL. The CDR3 spans 16 residues. CDR3 sequence: CASSPGRAESTDTQYF. CDR3 nucleotide sequence: TGCGCCAGCAGCCCCGGGAGGGCAGAGAGCACAGATACGCAGTATTTT.

The chain combines TRBV7-2 with TRBJ2-5, with D hard to call. The CDR3 loop spans 12 amino acids. Germline V gene data show CDR1 as SGHTA and CDR2 as FQGNSA. V was shortened by 8 bases and J by 7 bases, with 14 bases between the two germline ends. The CDR3 DNA sequence: TGTGCCAGCTCGCAGGTACCGTGGACCCAGTACTTC. This encodes CASSQVPWTQYF.

This clonotype has at least ten counts. The rearrangement uses TRBV7-3 and TRBJ2-3; no definite D call. V gave up 2 bases and J gave up 6 bases, with 12 bases separating them. Germline V gene data show CDR1 as SGHTA and CDR2 as FQGTGA. The CDR3 consists of 14 residues. The CDR3 coding sequence is TGTGCCAGCAGCTTACTTCAGATAGGGGATACGCAGTATTTT. The encoded protein is CASSLLQIGDTQYF.

The chain joins TRBV11-1 to TRBJ2-4, with TRBD2 matching 8 bases. Germline V gene lookup returns CDR1 SGHAT and CDR2 FQDESV (reference sequence). CDR3 size: 20 residues. The V gene end was trimmed by 1 base and the J gene end by 0 bases; junction bases not matched to a gene: 14. The CDR3 bases are TGTGCCAGCAGCTTAGAGAGGTGGTCTAGCGGGTTGGCAGCCAAAAACATTCAGTACTTC. Amino acids: CASSLERWSSGLAAKNIQYF.

This clonotype was detected many times. This chain's CDR3 is CASSSVTGEQFF. The DNA of the CDR3 is TGTGCCAGCAGCTCCGTCACGGGCGAGCAGTTCTTC. The chain joins TRBV12-3 or TRBV12-4 to TRBJ2-1; D is unresolved. The V and J ends lost 6 bases and 10 bases respectively, with 13 bases between them. The CDR3 consists of 12 residues.

This chain links TRBV5-1 with TRBJ1-1, with TRBD1 identical over 7 bases. Germline loops: CDR1 SGHRS, CDR2 YFSETQ. This CDR3 has 14 residues. J lost 9 bases, V lost 2 bases, and 10 bases had no gene match. The CDR3 DNA reads as TGCGCCAGCAGCTTAAGCCGGGACAGTGGAAAAGCTTTCTTT. Amino acids: CASSLSRDSGKAFF. Full variable domain (rest looked up from reference TRBV5-1 and TRBJ1-1): KAGVTQTPRYLIKTRGQQVTLSCSPISGHRSVSWYQQTPGQGLQFLFEYFSETQRNKGNFPGRFSGRQFSNSRSEMNVSTLELGDSALYLCASSLSRDSGKAFFGQGTRLTVV.

The table lists this clonotype with many counts. This chain connects TRBV2 to TRBJ1-2, with D perhaps matching TRBD1 (6 bases). Germline CDR1 SNHLY, CDR2 FYNNEI. The V and J ends lost 2 bases and 2 bases respectively, with 18 bases between them. The CDR3 loop spans 17 amino acids. The CDR3 reads CASSENLGTPINYGYTF. The CDR3 DNA reads as TGTGCCAGCAGTGAAAATTTAGGGACACCAATAAACTATGGCTACACCTTC. The full variable domain, rest sourced from reference TRBV2 and TRBJ1-2, is EPEVTQTPSHQVTQMGQEVILRCVPISNHLYFYWYRQILGQKVEFLVSFYNNEISEKSEIFDDQFSVERPDGSNFTLKIRSTKLEDSAMYFCASSENLGTPINYGYTFGSGTRLTVV.

The CDR3 DNA reads as TGTGCCAGCAGCCAACAGGGTGCAGATACGCAGTATTTT. Translated, it gives CASSQQGADTQYF. This chain uses TRBV3-1 with TRBJ2-3; tentative D call: TRBD1 (5 bases). The V end was cut by 2 bases, the J end by 4 bases, with 7 bases between. The CDR3 spans 13 residues. Germline CDR1 reads LGHDT; CDR2 reads YNNKEL (reference sequence).

This clonotype was seen only a few times. The V call is TRBV12-3 or TRBV12-4, the J call TRBJ2-7; 7 bases map to TRBD1. The CDR3 spans 16 residues. V lost 2 bases to trimming and J lost 3 bases; unmatched junction nucleotides: 10. CDR3 loop: CASSLWVWTGNYEQYF. CDR3 coding DNA: TGTGCCAGCAGTTTATGGGTTTGGACAGGCAACTACGAGCAGTACTTC.

This clonotype appeared many times. This sequence joins TRBV15 and TRBJ2-6; D gene unclear. The germline CDR1 and CDR2 sequences are LNHNV and YYDKDF (reference sequence). The CDR3 runs to 13 residues. Trimming shortened V by 7 bases and J by 4 bases, and 8 bases separated the two germline ends. DNA for the CDR3: TGTGCCACCAATGAGGCCGGGGCCAACGTCCTGACTTTC. It yields the protein CATNEAGANVLTF.